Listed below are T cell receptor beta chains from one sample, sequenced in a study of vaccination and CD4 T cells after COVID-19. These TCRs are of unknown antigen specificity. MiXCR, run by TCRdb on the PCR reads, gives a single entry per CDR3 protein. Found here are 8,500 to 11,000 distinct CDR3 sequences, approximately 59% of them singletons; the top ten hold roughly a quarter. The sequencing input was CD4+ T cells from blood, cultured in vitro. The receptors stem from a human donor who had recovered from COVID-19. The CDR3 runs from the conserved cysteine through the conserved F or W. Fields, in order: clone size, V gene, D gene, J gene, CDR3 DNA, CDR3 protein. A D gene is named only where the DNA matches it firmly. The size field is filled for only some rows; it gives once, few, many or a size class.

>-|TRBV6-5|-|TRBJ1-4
TGTGCCAGCAGTTCGGCAGGGCAGAGTGAAAAACTGTTTTTT
CASSSAGQSEKLFF
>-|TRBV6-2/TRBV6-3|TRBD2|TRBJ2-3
TGTGCCAGCAGTTCAGGGACTAGCGGGAGAAACACAGATACGCAGTATTTT
CASSSGTSGRNTDTQYF
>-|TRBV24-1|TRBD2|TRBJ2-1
TGTGCCACCAGTGTTGGGACTAGCGGGCACAATGAGCAGTTCTTC
CATSVGTSGHNEQFF
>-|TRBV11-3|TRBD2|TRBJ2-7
TGTGCCAGCAGACAATCGGGCGGGAGACGGGCCTACGAGCAGTACTTC
CASRQSGGRRAYEQYF
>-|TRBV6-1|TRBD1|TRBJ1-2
TGTGCCAGCAGTCCCGACAGGGAGACCTCTAACACCTTC
CASSPDRETSNTF
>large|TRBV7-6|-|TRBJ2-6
TGTGCCAGCAGCTTAGTTACCCAGACCTTCCGGGCCAACGTCCTGACTTTC
CASSLVTQTFRANVLTF
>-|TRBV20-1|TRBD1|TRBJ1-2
TGCAGTGCTGCAGGACAGGGGTTTGGCTACACCTTC
CSAAGQGFGYTF
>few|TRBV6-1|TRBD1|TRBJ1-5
TGTGCCAGCAGTGCCTCGGGACAGGGGGCTGGTCAGCCCCAGCATTTT
CASSASGQGAGQPQHF
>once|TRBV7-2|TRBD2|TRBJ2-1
TGTGCCAGCAGCTCCGCTAGCGGGAGGACTTACAATGAGCAGTTCTTC
CASSSASGRTYNEQFF
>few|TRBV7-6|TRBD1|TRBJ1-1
TGTGCCAGCAGCCACAGGGGACAACACACTGAAGCTTTCTTT
CASSHRGQHTEAFF
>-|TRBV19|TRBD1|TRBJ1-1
TGTGCCAGTACTGAGGGACAGGGGGGTCGGAGGGGCACTGAAGCTTTCTTT
CASTEGQGGRRGTEAFF
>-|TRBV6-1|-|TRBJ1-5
TGTGCCAGCAGTGAGAGGCCGCCATCCCCGGTTAGCAATCAGCCCCAGCATTTT
CASSERPPSPVSNQPQHF
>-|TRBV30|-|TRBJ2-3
TGTGCCTGGAGAATACAGGGAACAGATACGCAGTATTTT
CAWRIQGTDTQYF
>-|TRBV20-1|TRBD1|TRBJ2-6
TGCAGTGCTGTAGGGCCTCCGGGACAGGGCGTCTCTGGGGCCAACGTCCTGACTTTC
CSAVGPPGQGVSGANVLTF
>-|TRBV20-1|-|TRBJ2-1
TGCAGTGCGCTCTCAGAGTACAATGAGCAGTTCTTC
CSALSEYNEQFF
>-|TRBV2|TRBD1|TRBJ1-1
TGTGCCAGCCGAAGGACAGGAACGTTCCTAAACACTGAAGCTTTCTTT
CASRRTGTFLNTEAFF
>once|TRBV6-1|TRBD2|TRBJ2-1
TGCGCCAGCAGTGAGCCACCTAGCGCGGGGGGGCCCAATGAGCAGTTCTTC
CASSEPPSAGGPNEQFF
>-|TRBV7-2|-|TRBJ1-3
TGTGCCAGCAGCTTATATTCGGGGGTGGGATCTGGAAACACCATATATTTT
CASSLYSGVGSGNTIYF
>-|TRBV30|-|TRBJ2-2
TGTGCCTGGGCCCCGTTCGCGGGCGGGGAGCTGTTTTTT
CAWAPFAGGELFF
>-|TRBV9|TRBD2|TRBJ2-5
TGTGCCAGCAGCGTCGCCTCGCGGGGGGCATTAGAGACCCAGTACTTC
CASSVASRGALETQYF